This T cell receptor beta chain was sequenced during a study of CD8 T cells in Susac syndrome. Broader study findings: The number of individuals included in the study's TCR sequencing and HLA analysis was acknowledged as relatively small.

On this clonotype: What it binds is unknown.

V was clipped by 5 bases and J by 0 bases, with 16 bases between them. CDR1 is PRHDT and CDR2 is FYEKMQ in the germline V gene (reference sequence). This CDR3 region has 16 residues. Reverse transcription of roughly 0.5 to 1 ug RNA was carried out with random hexamers. The authors amplified TCR beta CDR3 across 54 Vbeta and 13 Jbeta using immunoSEQ multiplex PCR. Via MiXCR, TCRdb re-called the immunoSEQ multiplex PCR reads, giving one row per CDR3 protein. Seen here are under 200,000 distinct CDR3 sequences, about 95% observed once, and the top ten hold around 0.1%. TCR beta was sequenced from blood CD8+ and CD4+ T cells. Healthy donors acted as controls, with matching for age and sex.

Sample: CD4+ T cells from PBMCs. This clonotype was sampled from a human donor in good health. The chain is built from TRBV13 and TRBJ1-1, with D unclear. The CDR3 DNA is TGTGCCAGCAGCCTCTCGCCCGGGGAGATGAACACTGAAGCTTTCTTT. It specifies CASSLSPGEMNTEAFF.